The T cell receptor (beta chain) described here comes from a study of blood T cell repertoires in COVID-19. The protocol was immunoSEQ multiplex PCR, while the TCRdb copy is restricted to in-frame clones and leaves out a portion. The sample lists roughly 150,000 clones, around 90% occurring once. Trimming took 0 bases from V and 9 from J; bases not matched to a gene: 5. This CDR3 contains 14 residues. Looked up from germline, CDR1 is SGHTS and CDR2 is YDEGEE. V is TRBV5-8 and J is TRBJ1-5; TRBD1 matches at 8 bases. Specimen: peripheral blood. The clonotype was recovered from a human donor in a cohort sampled during active COVID-19. The CDR3 is CASSLGTGPRPQHF. CDR3 nucleotide sequence: TGTGCCAGCAGCTTGGGGACAGGGCCTAGGCCCCAGCATTTT.